This T cell receptor (beta chain) is from a study of identifying expanded T cells in peripheral blood. Sequenced by immunoSEQ multiplex PCR; TCRdb stores in-frame clones only, minus some. The sample lists about 91,000 clones, 88% seen once, with roughly 4.2% in the top ten. The CDR3 consists of 15 residues. Per germline, CDR1 KGHSH and CDR2 LQKENI. V lost 3 bases and J 3 bases, leaving 12 bases between the germline ends. Study results and limitations: Clone count variance between roughly 2-week samples rose with total template count.

Turning to this clone: Its antigen remains unidentified.

The chain combines TRBV18 with TRBJ2-1, with a tentative D call TRBD1 (6 bases). The clonotype was recovered from a person aged 18-70 years in good health. The sample comprised blood. The CDR3 here is CASSPRMDSYNEQFF. For the CDR3, the DNA is TGTGCCAGCTCACCGCGAATGGACAGCTACAATGAGCAGTTCTTC. The whole variable domain, remainder taken from reference TRBV18 and TRBJ2-1, is NAGVMQNPRHLVRRRGQEARLRCSPMKGHSHVYWYRQLPEEGLKFMVYLQKENIIDESGMPKERFSAEFPKEGPSILRIQQVVRGDSAAYFCASSPRMDSYNEQFFGPGTRLTVL.